Listed below are T cell receptor beta chains from one sample, sequenced in a study of CD8+CD57+ T cells in acquired aplastic anemia. TCRdb used MiXCR to reprocess the reads, holding one entry per CDR3 protein. Here the sample spans around 180,000 distinct CDR3 sequences, approximately 48% being singletons. The source material was sorted CD4+, CD8+, or CD8+CD57+ T cells (not recorded which) from PBMCs. All receptors come from a human donor with aplastic anemia. The CDR3 runs from the conserved cysteine through the conserved F or W. D genes are given only for firm matches. Size values are once, few and many counts, or a class for expanded clones, and some rows have none.

-	-	TRBV11-1	TRBJ1-4	TGTGCCAGCAGCTTGGGGGGAACAGCCGGCGAAAAACTGTTTTTT	CASSLGGTAGEKLFF
TRBD2	-	TRBV20-1	TRBJ2-1	TGCAGCGGGACTAGCGGGAGTGATGAGCAGTTCTTC	CSGTSGSDEQFF
-	-	TRBV2	TRBJ2-7	TGTGCCAGCAGTGAAACAGGCTCTACCTACGAGCAGTACTTC	CASSETGSTYEQYF
-	many	TRBV20-1	TRBJ1-2	TGCAGTGCTAGAGATGACGGGACATGGGACTATGGCTACACCTTC	CSARDDGTWDYGYTF
-	many	TRBV7-2	TRBJ1-2	TGTGCCAGCAGCTTGGAAGGGTCGTTAATTAACTATGGCTACACCTTC	CASSLEGSLINYGYTF
TRBD2	-	TRBV10-2	TRBJ2-5	TGCGCCAGCACCCAACTAGAGCGGGGGACCCAGTACTTC	CASTQLERGTQYF
-	many	TRBV5-6	TRBJ1-6	TGTGCCAGCAGCTTGCGTCCCTCACCCCTCCACTTT	CASSLRPSPLHF
-	-	TRBV7-2	TRBJ2-1	TGTGCCAGCAGCTTAGCGGGGGGGCCTTACAATGAGCAGTTCTTC	CASSLAGGPYNEQFF
TRBD1	-	TRBV28	TRBJ2-7	TGTGCCAGCAGTTTAGAAGGCAGGGGGTCGGGGTACGAGCAGTACTTC	CASSLEGRGSGYEQYF
TRBD1	-	TRBV12-3/TRBV12-4	TRBJ2-7	TGTGCCAGCAGTCCTAGACAGGGGTTCGACGAGCAGTACTTC	CASSPRQGFDEQYF
TRBD2	once	TRBV12-3/TRBV12-4	TRBJ2-1	TGTGCCAGCAGACAGAGGACTAGCTCACTATCCTACAATGAGCAGTTCTTC	CASRQRTSSLSYNEQFF